This entry describes one T cell receptor (beta chain). In its sample, this clonotype was seen many times. Its antigen target is currently unknown. No base-level quality is on record; no much larger clone is a single base apart. The data are from a study of low-dose radiotherapy and immunotherapy resistance in tumors (dated by TCRdb to the early 2020s). Notes on the research overall: Cohort 1 received 0.5 Gy per fraction every 2 weeks, with a prescribed total PTV dose of 6.5 Gy. For Cohort 2, the dose was 1 Gy per fraction given every two weeks, adding up to 13 Gy in total across 26 weeks. Nivolumab was administered intravenously as a 240 mg flat dose every two weeks, and ipilimumab was administered intravenously at 1 mg/kg every six weeks. Cyclophosphamide 200 mg/m2 was given intravenously every two weeks, one day before each radiation and immunotherapy administration. Starting on cycle 1 day 1, patients took 300 mg of aspirin by mouth once a day for four cycles. No randomization into treatment groups was done for the people taking part in the trial. Eight patients were included in the translational analysis, namely three from the first dose cohort plus the first five from the second dose cohort.

CDR1 and CDR2, per the germline V gene, are SGDLS and YYNGEE. From the cysteine through the phenylalanine, the CDR3 covers 16 amino acids. Here the CDR3 DNA is all that survives: 48 bases in frame from base 1. Between the V and J ends, shortened by 4 bases and 5 bases respectively, the junction contains 22 bases. The time point label, read with the paper, signifies: after trial treatment. Explained via the paper, the treatment or condition label denotes: LDRT plus nivolumab, ipilimumab, low-dose cyclophosphamide and aspirin (RACIN trial). Donors were enrolled in RACIN, a single-arm phase I dose-escalation trial in which nivolumab, ipilimumab, aspirin, low-dose cyclophosphamide and low-dose radiotherapy were combined. Patients with advanced, TIL-negative solid tumors were considered eligible. Instrument on record: Illumina HiSeq 2500. Superscript III and a set of TRAV- and TRBV-specific primers were used to synthesize first-strand cDNA, so that both TCRalpha and TCRbeta chains were covered. TCRs were amplified with Phusion for roughly 19 PCR cycles, with a constant-region primer paired with the adapter attached to the V primers. Isolated mRNA was amplified with the MessageAmp II aRNA Amplification Kit, using a roughly 15-hour in vitro transcription at 37°C. The Dynabeads mRNA DIRECT Purification Kit was used to isolate mRNA for TCR sequencing. Indexed Illumina adapters were added in a second Phusion PCR of approximately 25 cycles, after which AMPure XP beads were used to purify the products. The original methods were these. Using custom Perl scripts, TCR sequences encoding the same protein were pooled, out-of-frame sequences were removed, and the abundance of each clonotype was computed. Any TCR sequence supported by only a single read was excluded from analysis. The metrics used to describe the repertoires included Shannon entropy, Gini index, clonality, richness, and the frequency of TCRs shared between repertoires. The public reads were quality trimmed at Q25 with fastp and then assembled into clones with MiXCR by TCRdb, keeping productive beta chains. Rows merge per CDR3 protein into single entries with the most common DNA and genes. V and J calls and clone size were set by TCRdb, not the authors. Here the sample has 35,000 to 45,000 distinct CDR3 sequences; less than 30% occur a single time. Clones ranked in the top ten supply over 9.5% of the sample.

This sequence originates from a male donor with prostate cancer. This specimen was PBMCs, taken after low-dose radiotherapy plus immunotherapy. Rearrangement joined TRBV9 to TRBJ2-7; possibly the D gene is TRBD1, per 5 matching bases. The CDR3 is CASSTSTGRRPDEQYF. In nucleotide form, the sequence is TGTGCCAGCAGCACCAGCACAGGCCGCCGTCCTGACGAGCAGTACTTC.